The next 3 T cell receptor beta chains were all read from a single sample in a study of blood T cells in healthy people across ages. Combining a sample-barcoded 5' primer with a J-beta primer mix, a second PCR ran for about 6 to 11 cycles. TCRdb fed the 5' RACE reads into MiXCR, producing one record per CDR3 protein. There are about 1,400,000 distinct CDR3 sequences in the sample; 55% to 75% occur only once, and 6.5% to 8.5% lies in the top ten. The sample comprised blood. The receptors derive from a man aged 18 to 30 in good health.

This clonotype was found a few times. The chain is built from TRBV20-1 and TRBJ2-5, with 8 bases matching TRBD1. The V gene end was trimmed by 0 bases and the J gene end by 5 bases; junction bases not matched to a gene: 8. CDR1 is DFQATT and CDR2 is SNEGSKA in the germline V gene (reference sequence). The CDR3 is 15 amino acids. Here the CDR3 reads CSARDGQGARETQYF. CDR3 in DNA: TGCAGTGCTAGAGATGGGCAGGGGGCCAGGGAGACCCAGTACTTC.

V usage is TRBV7-2 and J usage is TRBJ2-7; TRBD2 is a possible D gene (5 bases). Germline values: CDR1 SGHTA, CDR2 FQGNSA. The CDR3 contains 15 residues. The ends were cut back, 3 bases at V and 4 bases at J, with 16 bases in the middle. The CDR3 is CASSLGSKLGYEQYF. The CDR3 DNA is TGTGCCAGCAGCTTGGGGAGTAAGCTGGGTTACGAGCAGTACTTC.

V and J are TRBV2 and TRBJ1-4; D is unclear. The CDR3 is 12 residues long. Germline CDR1 and CDR2: SNHLY and FYNNEI. Trimming shortened V by 9 bases and J by 3 bases, and 8 bases separated the two germline ends. The CDR3 nucleotides read TGTGCCAGTTTAATCCCTAATGAAAAACTGTTTTTT. Translation: CASLIPNEKLFF.